This TCR beta chain was recovered during a study of T cells in Graves' hyperthyroidism and ophthalmopathy. Germline V CDR1 and CDR2: SGHAT, FQNNGV. This CDR3 is 14 amino acids long. Between the trimmed V and J ends, which lost 1 base and 2 bases, there was a span of 9 bases. TCR beta CDR3 regions were amplified from RNA. The HTBI primer set was used in a first-round RT-PCR of the TCR CDR3. MiXCR, run by TCRdb on the multiplex PCR reads, gives a single entry per CDR3 protein. This table has about 400,000 distinct CDR3 sequences, just under 15% appearing once. V usage is TRBV11-2 and J usage is TRBJ2-7; D is uncertain. The clonotype originates from a woman aged 30 to 39 with Graves' hyperthyroidism. Sequencing was done on a sample of blood. In DNA form, the CDR3 reads TGTGCCAGCAGCTTAGCTGTGGGCACCTACGAGCAGTACTTC. As protein: CASSLAVGTYEQYF.